This TCR beta chain was captured by sequencing in a study of graft-versus-host responses after intestinal transplantation. Study outcomes and limitations: After transplant, early declines in HvG clones were associated with peak levels of circulating GvH clones.

As regards this clone: Its specificity is unknown.

Germline V gene sequence: CDR1 MGHDK, CDR2 SYGVNS. The CDR3 length is 14 residues. V was clipped by 6 bases and J by 1 base; unmatched bases: 5. Repertoires were generated with immunoSEQ multiplex PCR, while TCRdb's copy carries only in-frame clones and drops some. The table includes 100,000 to 120,000 clones, 80% to 95% detected once. The receptor comes from a human donor who received an intestinal transplant. Specimen: unstimulated CD8+ T cells sorted from spleen or lymph node cells, collected before intestinal transplant. This chain joins TRBV25-1 and TRBJ1-1; 7 bases line up with TRBD1. CDR3 sequence reads: CASREGAWNTEAFF. DNA of the CDR3: TGTGCCAGCAGGGAGGGGGCCTGGAACACTGAAGCTTTCTTT.